The 13 T cell receptor beta chains presented below share a single source sample, sequenced in a study of blood T cell repertoires in COVID-19. Profiling relied on immunoSEQ multiplex PCR, and the TCRdb table lists in-frame clones only, not all of them. The sample contains approximately 90,000 clones, about nine tenths of which appear only once. The sequenced sample was peripheral blood. All receptors come from a woman between 65 and 79 years old with acute or convalescent COVID-19.

The chain has TRBV18 and TRBJ2-1, with 7 bases aligning to TRBD2. Looked up from germline, CDR1 is KGHSH and CDR2 is LQKENI. The CDR3 totals 17 residues. The V gene end was trimmed by 0 bases and the J gene end by 3 bases; junction bases not matched to a gene: 8. The CDR3 is CASSPPLGPSGYNEQFF. In DNA, the CDR3 is TGTGCCAGCTCACCACCTCTCGGTCCTAGCGGCTACAATGAGCAGTTCTTC.

The genes are TRBV28 and TRBJ1-6, with 9 bases matching TRBD1. This CDR3 has 15 amino acids. Trimming cost V 6 bases and J 7 bases; bases outside gene matches: 7. The V gene's germline CDR1 is MDHEN and CDR2 SYDVKM. The CDR3 is CASRETGGRNSPLHF. Here the CDR3 DNA reads TGTGCCAGCAGGGAGACAGGGGGTCGGAATTCACCCCTCCACTTT.

This clone was found a few times. The chain uses TRBV28 and TRBJ2-7, with 10 positions matching TRBD2. Germline assignment: CDR1 MDHEN and CDR2 SYDVKM. The J segment lost 4 bases and the V segment lost 5 bases, leaving 8 bases of the junction unmatched. The CDR3 runs to 15 residues. CDR3 DNA sequence: TGTGCCAGCAGTCCAGCGGGGGGGAAGGCGTACGAGCAGTACGTC. This codes for CASSPAGGKAYEQYV.

The gene calls are TRBV30 and TRBJ1-1; TRBD1 might be the D (5 bases). Trimming took off 1 base at V and 0 bases at J, with 6 bases between the two ends. Per germline, CDR1 GTSNPN and CDR2 SVGIG (reference sequence). This CDR3 is built from 13 residues. CDR3 loop: CAWSEQVNTEAFF. The CDR3 nucleotides are TGTGCCTGGAGTGAACAGGTGAACACTGAAGCTTTCTTT.

J is TRBJ2-5 and V is TRBV28, with 8 positions matching TRBD1. CDR3 length equals 14 residues. The V gene's germline CDR1 is MDHEN and CDR2 SYDVKM. With V trimmed by 3 bases and J by 4 bases, 4 bases remained unmatched. In DNA, the CDR3 is TGTGCCAGCAGTTTTCAGGGGGCGAGAGAGACCCAGTACTTC. Amino acids: CASSFQGARETQYF.

A single count supports this clone. The rearrangement links TRBV28 to TRBJ2-7, with 10 bases aligning to TRBD2. Germline CDR1 and CDR2: MDHEN and SYDVKM. V was pared by 3 bases and J by 3 bases, with 11 bases of the junction left unmatched. CDR3 length equals 17 residues. The CDR3 DNA follows: TGTGCCAGCAGTTTCCTAAACGGACTAGCGGAGGACTACGAGCAGTACTTC. It encodes CASSFLNGLAEDYEQYF. Full variable domain (outside the CDR3, taken from reference TRBV28 and TRBJ2-7): DVKVTQSSRYLVKRTGEKVFLECVQDMDHENMFWYRQDPGLGLRLIYFSYDVKMKEKGDIPEGYSVSREKKERFSLILESASTNQTSMYLCASSFLNGLAEDYEQYFGPGTRLTVT.

The chain joins TRBV12-5 to TRBJ2-6; D gene ambiguous. V shed 2 bases and J shed 0 bases, with 11 bases lying between them. Germline V lookup: CDR1 LGHNT, CDR2 FRNRAP. The CDR3 has 17 residues. CDR3 DNA sequence: TGTGCTAGTGGTTTGATCCCGGTCCTCTCTGGGGCCAACGTCCTGACTTTC. Protein product: CASGLIPVLSGANVLTF.

The rearrangement uses TRBV15 and TRBJ2-5; D gene ambiguous. CDR1 and CDR2 from the germline V gene are LNHNV and YYDKDF (reference sequence). The CDR3 consists of 17 residues. V was trimmed by 2 bases and J by 1 base, leaving 17 bases between them. Written as DNA, the CDR3 is TGTGCCACCAGCAGAAAAAACGTCCCCAAACTCCAAGAGACCCAGTACTTC. It translates to CATSRKNVPKLQETQYF.

The chain employs TRBV5-4 and TRBJ1-3; 9 bases fit TRBD1. The germline CDR1 and CDR2 sequences are SGHNT and YYREEE (reference sequence). J gave up 7 bases and V 4 bases, and 6 bases lay outside the gene matches. The CDR3 length is 14 residues. This CDR3 is CASSPQGAPNTIYF. CDR3 in DNA: TGTGCCAGCAGCCCACAGGGGGCGCCGAACACCATATATTTT.

CDR3 amino acids: CASSPFRTSGKETQYF. CDR3 coding DNA: TGTGCCAGCTCACCATTCCGGACTAGCGGGAAAGAGACCCAGTACTTC. The chain couples TRBV18 to TRBJ2-5; 12 bases line up with TRBD2. CDR3 size: 16 residues. Germline CDR1 reads KGHSH; CDR2 reads LQKENI. J lost 3 bases, V lost 2 bases, and 4 bases had no gene match. Using reference TRBV18 and TRBJ2-5 for the parts outside the CDR3, the full variable domain is NAGVMQNPRHLVRRRGQEARLRCSPMKGHSHVYWYRQLPEEGLKFMVYLQKENIIDESGMPKERFSAEFPKEGPSILRIQQVVRGDSAAYFCASSPFRTSGKETQYFGPGTRLLVL.

The chain carries TRBV2 and TRBJ2-1; TRBD1 might be the D (5 bases). Trimming removed 8 bases from V and 0 bases from J, with 14 bases in between. Germline-derived CDR1 and CDR2 are SNHLY and FYNNEI. The CDR3 runs 15 residues. The CDR3 spells CASGPGRSSYNEQFF. DNA of the CDR3: TGTGCCAGCGGGCCAGGGCGGTCCTCCTACAATGAGCAGTTCTTC.

This sequence joins TRBV7-9 and TRBJ2-2, with 7 bases fitting TRBD1. The CDR3 is 14 amino acids. Looked up from germline, CDR1 is SEHNR and CDR2 is FQNEAQ (reference sequence). V trimming: 4 bases; J trimming: 4 bases; junction bases outside the gene matches: 3. CDR3 DNA sequence: TGTGCCAGCAGCTCTGCAGGGGGCACCGGGGAGCTGTTTTTT. This translates into CASSSAGGTGELFF.

The chain joins TRBV4-2 to TRBJ1-3; D unresolved. This CDR3 is built from 17 residues. Germline V CDR1 and CDR2: LGHNA, YNFKEQ. The V gene lost 0 bases and the J gene lost 4 bases, with 16 bases spanning the gap. The CDR3 nucleotides read TGTGCCAGCAGCCAAGATTGGGCAGCCCGGCAGGGAAACACCATATATTTT. Its protein product is CASSQDWAARQGNTIYF.